This T cell receptor beta chain derives from a study of blood T cell repertoires in COVID-19. Study-wide background: T cells, B-cell-depleted T cells, or PBMCs supplied cDNA or gDNA.

There are 13 residues in the CDR3. Looked up from germline, CDR1 is MRHNA and CDR2 is SNTAGT. V shed 4 bases and J 8 bases; nucleotides not matched to a gene: 3. As handled by the study authors: Estimated nucleated cell counts came from reference gene primer amplification. The method was immunoSEQ multiplex PCR; TCRdb's version includes in-frame clones alone and lacks a portion of them. The V and J calls and the clone size are those of that table, but D and trimming were determined from the DNA. The sample contains around 140,000 clones, about 86% of which appear only once. The chain couples TRBV6-4 to TRBJ2-1; TRBD2 matches 9 bases. The sample consisted of PBMCs or T cells enriched from blood (not recorded which). This clonotype originated in a man aged 35 to 55 with acute COVID-19. As DNA, the CDR3 is TGTGCCAGCAGTGGTGTAGCGGGAGATGAGCAGTTCTTC. As protein: CASSGVAGDEQFF.